This entry lists 18 T cell receptor beta chains sequenced from one sample in a study of cytomegalovirus exposure and HLA in healthy donors. The primer mix had 60 Vbeta and 13 Jbeta primers. Clones were read by immunoSEQ multiplex PCR, and TCRdb kept only the in-frame ones, dropping some. The sample gives some 76,000 clones, roughly 85% of which show up once; roughly 2% is in the top ten. The sample comprised PBMCs. The receptor source for this set is a woman aged 25 to 39 in good health and CMV-seronegative.

The V and J genes are TRBV30 and TRBJ1-2; perhaps TRBD1 as D (6 bases). Germline CDR1 and CDR2: GTSNPN and SVGIG (reference sequence). The CDR3 is 14 residues long. Trimming removed 0 bases from V and 4 bases from J, with 12 bases in between. The CDR3 loop reads CAWSVGQGSYGYTF. As DNA, the CDR3 is TGTGCCTGGAGTGTAGGGCAGGGGAGCTATGGCTACACCTTC.

The DNA for the CDR3 is TGTGCCAGCAGCGTAGGGCGGACAGGGGGCAACGCCGGGGAGCTGTTTTTT. Encoded protein: CASSVGRTGGNAGELFF. V usage is TRBV9 and J usage is TRBJ2-2; 11 bases agree with TRBD1. In germline, CDR1 is SGDLS, CDR2 YYNGEE. With 0 bases clipped from V and 6 bases from J, the junction kept 7 bases outside the gene matches. This CDR3 comprises 17 residues.

The rearrangement uses TRBV28 and TRBJ1-3, with D unclear. The CDR3 totals 15 residues. V gave up 6 bases and J gave up 0 bases, with 12 bases separating them. Germline assignment: CDR1 MDHEN and CDR2 SYDVKM. In DNA form, the CDR3 reads TGTGCCAGCAGCTCCCTGCGGGCCTCTGGAAACACCATATATTTT. This gives the protein CASSSLRASGNTIYF.

This chain links TRBV9 with TRBJ1-2, with D perhaps matching TRBD1 (5 bases). Trimming removed 4 bases at V and 5 bases at J, with 18 bases between. The CDR3 covers 15 residues. The V gene's germline CDR1 is SGDLS and CDR2 YYNGEE. CDR3 amino acids: CASSPAGGRGYGYTF. CDR3 sequence (DNA): TGTGCCAGCAGCCCAGCCGGGGGACGGGGGTATGGCTACACCTTC.

The chain uses TRBV7-2 and TRBJ2-7; 8 nucleotides line up with TRBD1. CDR1 SGHTA and CDR2 FQGNSA come from the germline V gene. V lost 4 bases and J lost 5; bases outside the gene matches: 10. The CDR3 extends over 15 amino acids. CDR3 bases: TGTGCCAGCAGCTCGTACCGGGACAGGAGGAACGAGCAGTACTTC. It codes for CASSSYRDRRNEQYF.

The chain carries TRBV11-2 and TRBJ2-7, with 11 bases that match TRBD2. The V gene end was trimmed by 6 bases and the J gene end by 7 bases; junction bases not matched to a gene: 8. Germline V gives CDR1 SGHAT, CDR2 FQNNGV. The CDR3 has 14 residues. CDR3 coding DNA: TGTGCCAGCAGAAAACTAGCGGGAGACTATGAGCAGTACTTC. Protein: CASRKLAGDYEQYF.

The J gene is TRBJ1-3, the V gene TRBV19; TRBD1 might be the D (5 bases). Trimming took 5 bases from V and 4 from J, leaving 15 bases between them. This CDR3 spans 15 amino acids. Germline CDR1 reads LNHDA; CDR2 reads SQIVND (reference sequence). CDR3: CASSLRGLRGNTIYF. For the CDR3, the DNA is TGTGCCAGTAGTCTTCGGGGACTGAGAGGAAACACCATATATTTT.

J is TRBJ2-7 and V is TRBV18; TRBD2 matches at 8 bases. Germline CDR1 reads KGHSH; CDR2 reads LQKENI. The V gene end was trimmed by 0 bases and the J gene end by 4 bases; junction bases not matched to a gene: 11. This CDR3 comprises 17 residues. CDR3 region: CASSPPLASGRGYEQYF. CDR3 in DNA: TGTGCCAGCTCACCACCCCTCGCCAGCGGGAGAGGTTACGAGCAGTACTTC.

The chain has TRBV5-6 and TRBJ1-4, with 7 bases matching TRBD1. CDR1 is SGHDT and CDR2 is YYEEEE in the germline V gene. J gave up 3 bases and V 2 bases, and 4 bases lay outside the gene matches. The CDR3 contains 15 residues. The CDR3 protein is CASSFRDSPNEKLFF. DNA for the CDR3: TGTGCCAGCAGCTTCCGGGACAGCCCTAATGAAAAACTGTTTTTT.

The V call is TRBV9, the J call TRBJ2-3; 8 bases fit TRBD1. J lost 2 bases, V lost 3 bases, and 2 bases had no gene match. Germline assignment: CDR1 SGDLS and CDR2 YYNGEE. The CDR3 consists of 14 residues. Written as DNA, the CDR3 is TGTGCCAGCAGCGAGACAGGGGCCACAGATACGCAGTATTTT. It codes for CASSETGATDTQYF.

This clone was seen only a few times. This chain connects TRBV5-4 to TRBJ1-3; maybe TRBD1 (6 bases). Germline V gene lookup returns CDR1 SGHNT and CDR2 YYREEE (reference sequence). Trimming took 1 base from V and 4 from J, leaving 12 bases between them. The CDR3 is 15 amino acids. CDR3 in amino acids: CASSLLGASGNTIYF. For the CDR3, the DNA is TGTGCCAGCAGCTTGCTGGGGGCGTCAGGAAACACCATATATTTT.

The chain is built from TRBV4-1 and TRBJ2-7; no clear D. The CDR3 runs to 13 residues. The germline V gene has CDR1 MGHRA and CDR2 YSYEKL. V lost 3 bases, J lost 4 bases, and 10 bases lay in between. CDR3 in DNA: TGCGCCAGCAGCCAGGTCGGAGTTTACGAGCAGTACTTC. Encoded protein: CASSQVGVYEQYF.

V usage is TRBV30 and J usage is TRBJ2-7, with D tentatively TRBD2 (6 bases). Per germline, CDR1 GTSNPN and CDR2 SVGIG (reference sequence). CDR3 length: 13 amino acids. Trimming removed 0 bases at V and 6 bases at J, with 12 bases between. CDR3 in amino acids: CAWSVGGTVEQYF. The CDR3 coding sequence is TGTGCCTGGAGTGTCGGCGGGACCGTCGAGCAGTACTTC.

V usage is TRBV2 and J usage is TRBJ1-2; possibly TRBD1 for D (5 bases). The germline V and J ends were trimmed by 8 bases and 4 bases, with 14 bases remaining between them. CDR1 and CDR2 (germline): SNHLY, FYNNEI. The CDR3 covers 13 residues. The CDR3, as DNA: TGTGCCAGCGCACCGGGGGTCGCCTATGGCTACACCTTC. Its translation: CASAPGVAYGYTF.

This sequence joins TRBV5-8 and TRBJ2-7; 8 nucleotides align to TRBD1. V shed 3 bases, J shed 5 bases, and the junction held 7 bases outside the gene matches. The length of the CDR3 is 14 residues. Germline CDR1 is SGHTS and CDR2 is YDEGEE. CDR3 DNA: TGTGCCAGCAGCTATCCGGGACAGGAGAACGAGCAGTACTTC. Its protein product is CASSYPGQENEQYF.

The chain couples TRBV28 to TRBJ1-1; no firm D call. The CDR3 runs 11 residues. Germline lookup yields CDR1 MDHEN and CDR2 SYDVKM. V lost 1 base and J lost 11, with 8 bases in between. The CDR3 sequence: CASSLSRRAFF. Written as DNA, the CDR3 is TGTGCCAGCAGTTTATCGAGGAGGGCTTTCTTT.

In this sample, this clone turned up once. The chain links TRBV2 to TRBJ1-5; 8 bases fit TRBD1. The CDR3 contains 15 residues. V lost 6 bases, J lost 4 bases, and 8 bases stayed unmatched. CDR1 SNHLY and CDR2 FYNNEI come from the germline V gene. The CDR3 DNA sequence: TGTGCCAGCAGCCCCAGGGGGCAAGGTAATCAGCCCCAGCATTTT. Translation: CASSPRGQGNQPQHF. The variable domain in full, with the rest retrieved from reference TRBV2 and TRBJ1-5, is EPEVTQTPSHQVTQMGQEVILRCVPISNHLYFYWYRQILGQKVEFLVSFYNNEISEKSEIFDDQFSVERPDGSNFTLKIRSTKLEDSAMYFCASSPRGQGNQPQHFGDGTRLSIL.

This chain uses TRBV4-2 with TRBJ2-7; 10 bases are shared with TRBD1. This CDR3 has 15 amino acids. J lost 1 base, V lost 4 bases, and 4 bases had no gene match. CDR1 and CDR2 (germline): LGHNA, YNFKEQ. The CDR3 nucleotides read TGTGCCAGCAGCCGACAGGGGGCGCAGTCCTACGAGCAGTACTTC. The encoded protein is CASSRQGAQSYEQYF.